The clone carrying this TCR beta chain was found many times. Its antigen remains unknown. CDR1 is MNHEY, CDR2 SMNVEV, per germline (reference sequence). V lost 5 bases to trimming and J lost 5 bases; unmatched junction nucleotides: 4. The CDR3 runs to 15 residues. The data derive from a study of immune heterogeneity within non-small cell lung tumors. Template material comprised bulk tumor genomic DNA at roughly 630 ng per sample. Every primary tumor yielded several biopsies, spaced far apart, that were taken during surgery. Patients underwent curative surgery for untreated, newly diagnosed non-small cell lung cancer. Study-wide points: Recurrence of the same dominant CDR3 beta clonotypes was seen across tumor sites within a patient, and site-unique high-frequency clones were present alongside them.

Multiplex PCR relied on 32 V and 13 J primers to amplify TCR beta CDR3. TCRdb fed the multiplex PCR reads into MiXCR, producing one record per CDR3 protein. The table records about 3,100 distinct CDR3 sequences, 15% to 20% of them present only once. The sample was lung tumor tissue. The chain recombines TRBV27 with TRBJ2-3, with 13 bases that match TRBD2. This clonotype was obtained from a man aged 50 to 59 with non-small cell lung cancer. DNA for the CDR3: TGTGCCAGCAGTGCCGGGACTAGCGGGGAAGATACGCAGTATTTT. Protein sequence: CASSAGTSGEDTQYF.